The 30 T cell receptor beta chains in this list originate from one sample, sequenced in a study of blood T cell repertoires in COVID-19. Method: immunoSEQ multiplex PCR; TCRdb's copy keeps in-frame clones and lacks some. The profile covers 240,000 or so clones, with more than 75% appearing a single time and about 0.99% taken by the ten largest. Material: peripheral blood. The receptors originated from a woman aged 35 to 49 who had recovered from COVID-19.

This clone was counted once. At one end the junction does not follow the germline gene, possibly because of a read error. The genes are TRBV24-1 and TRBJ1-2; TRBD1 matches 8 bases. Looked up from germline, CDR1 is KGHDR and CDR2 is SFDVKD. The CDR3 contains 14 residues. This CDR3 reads CATPGQAWDYGHTF. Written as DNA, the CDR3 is TGTGCCACCCCGGGACAGGCCTGGGACTATGGCCACACCTTC.

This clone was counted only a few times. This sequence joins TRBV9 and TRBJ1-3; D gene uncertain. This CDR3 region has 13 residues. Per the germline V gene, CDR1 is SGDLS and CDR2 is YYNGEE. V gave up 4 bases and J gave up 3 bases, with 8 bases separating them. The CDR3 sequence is CASSREGGNTIYF. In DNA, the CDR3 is TGTGCCAGCAGCCGGGAAGGTGGAAACACCATATATTTT.

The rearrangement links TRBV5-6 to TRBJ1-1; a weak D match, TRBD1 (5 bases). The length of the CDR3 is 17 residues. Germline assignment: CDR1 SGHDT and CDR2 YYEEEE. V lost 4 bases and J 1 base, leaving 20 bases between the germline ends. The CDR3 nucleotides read TGTGCCAGCAGCCGTAGGGGATGGGGCCGCCCGAACACTGAAGCTTTCTTT. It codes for CASSRRGWGRPNTEAFF.

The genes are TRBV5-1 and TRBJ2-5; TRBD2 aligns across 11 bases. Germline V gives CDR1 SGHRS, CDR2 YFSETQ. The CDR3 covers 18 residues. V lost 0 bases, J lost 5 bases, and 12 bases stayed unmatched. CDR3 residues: CASSLAAGLAGGVETQYF. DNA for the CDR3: TGCGCCAGCAGCTTGGCCGCGGGGCTAGCGGGAGGTGTGGAGACCCAGTACTTC.

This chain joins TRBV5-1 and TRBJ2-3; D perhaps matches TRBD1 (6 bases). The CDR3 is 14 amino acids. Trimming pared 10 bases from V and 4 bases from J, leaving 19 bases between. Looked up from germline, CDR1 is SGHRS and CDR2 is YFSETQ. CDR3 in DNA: TGCGCCCCCGACCGGGGCTGGGGGCCAGATACGCAGTATTTT. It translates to CAPDRGWGPDTQYF. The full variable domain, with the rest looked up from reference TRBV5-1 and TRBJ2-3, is KAGVTQTPRYLIKTRGQQVTLSCSPISGHRSVSWYQQTPGQGLQFLFEYFSETQRNKGNFPGRFSGRQFSNSRSEMNVSTLELGDSALYLCAPDRGWGPDTQYFGPGTRLTVL.

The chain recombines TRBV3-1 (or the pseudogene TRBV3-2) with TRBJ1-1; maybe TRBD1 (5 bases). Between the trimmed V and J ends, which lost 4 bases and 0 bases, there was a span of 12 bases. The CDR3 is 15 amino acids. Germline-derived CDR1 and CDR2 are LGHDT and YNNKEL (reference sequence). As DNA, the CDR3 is TGTGCCAGCAGCCTCGGGCAGGGAATGAACACTGAAGCTTTCTTT. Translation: CASSLGQGMNTEAFF.

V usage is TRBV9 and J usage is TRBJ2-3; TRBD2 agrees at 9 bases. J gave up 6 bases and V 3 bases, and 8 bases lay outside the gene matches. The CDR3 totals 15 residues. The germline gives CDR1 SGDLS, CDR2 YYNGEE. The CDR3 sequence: CASSGRAGGLDTQYF. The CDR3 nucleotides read TGTGCCAGCAGCGGTCGAGCGGGAGGTTTGGATACGCAGTATTTT. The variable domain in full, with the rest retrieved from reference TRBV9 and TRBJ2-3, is DSGVTQTPKHLITATGQRVTLRCSPRSGDLSVYWYQQSLDQGLQFLIQYYNGEERAKGNILERFSAQQFPDLHSELNLSSLELGDSALYFCASSGRAGGLDTQYFGPGTRLTVL.

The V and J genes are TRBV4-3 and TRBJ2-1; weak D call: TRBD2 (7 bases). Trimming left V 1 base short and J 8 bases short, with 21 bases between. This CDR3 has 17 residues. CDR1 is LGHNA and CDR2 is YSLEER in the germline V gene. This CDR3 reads CASSQAGGGLAGDEQFF. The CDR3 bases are TGCGCCAGCAGCCAAGCTGGGGGGGGGCTAGCTGGCGATGAGCAGTTCTTC.

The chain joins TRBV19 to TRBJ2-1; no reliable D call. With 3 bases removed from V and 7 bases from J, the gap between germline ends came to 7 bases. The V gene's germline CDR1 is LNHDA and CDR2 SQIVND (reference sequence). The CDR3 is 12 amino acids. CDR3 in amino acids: CASSMWRNEQFF. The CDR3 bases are TGTGCCAGTAGTATGTGGCGGAATGAGCAGTTCTTC.

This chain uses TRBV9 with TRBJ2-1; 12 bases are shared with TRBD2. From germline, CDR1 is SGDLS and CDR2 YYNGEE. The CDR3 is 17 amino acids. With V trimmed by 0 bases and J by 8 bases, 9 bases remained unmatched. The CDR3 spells CASSVGPSGRALDEQFF. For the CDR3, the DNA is TGTGCCAGCAGCGTAGGGCCTAGCGGGAGGGCCCTCGATGAGCAGTTCTTC. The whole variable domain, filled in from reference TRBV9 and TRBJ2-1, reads DSGVTQTPKHLITATGQRVTLRCSPRSGDLSVYWYQQSLDQGLQFLIQYYNGEERAKGNILERFSAQQFPDLHSELNLSSLELGDSALYFCASSVGPSGRALDEQFFGPGTRLTVL.

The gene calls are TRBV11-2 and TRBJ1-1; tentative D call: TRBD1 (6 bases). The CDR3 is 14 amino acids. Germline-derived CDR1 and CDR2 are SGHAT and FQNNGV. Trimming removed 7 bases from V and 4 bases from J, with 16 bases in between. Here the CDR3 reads CASNEQGGGTEAFF. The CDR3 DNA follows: TGTGCCAGCAACGAACAGGGCGGCGGCACTGAAGCTTTCTTT.

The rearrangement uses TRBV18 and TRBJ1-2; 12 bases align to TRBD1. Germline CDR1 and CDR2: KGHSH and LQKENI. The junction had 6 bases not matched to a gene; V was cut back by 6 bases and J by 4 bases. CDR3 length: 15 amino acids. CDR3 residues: CASSARDRGPYGYTF. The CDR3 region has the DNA TGTGCCAGCTCGGCACGGGACAGGGGGCCCTATGGCTACACCTTC.

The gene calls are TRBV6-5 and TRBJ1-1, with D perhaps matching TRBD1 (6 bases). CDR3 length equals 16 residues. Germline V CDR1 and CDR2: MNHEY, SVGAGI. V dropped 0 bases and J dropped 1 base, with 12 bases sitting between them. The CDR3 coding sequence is TGTGCCAGCAGTTACTCGGGGGCACCGGGGAACACTGAAGCTTTCTTT. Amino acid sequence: CASSYSGAPGNTEAFF.

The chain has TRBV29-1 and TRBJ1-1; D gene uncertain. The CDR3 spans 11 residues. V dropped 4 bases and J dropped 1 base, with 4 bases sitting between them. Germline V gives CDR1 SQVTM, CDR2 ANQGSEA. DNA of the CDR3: TGCAGCGTTGCCAAGAACACTGAAGCTTTCTTT. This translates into CSVAKNTEAFF.

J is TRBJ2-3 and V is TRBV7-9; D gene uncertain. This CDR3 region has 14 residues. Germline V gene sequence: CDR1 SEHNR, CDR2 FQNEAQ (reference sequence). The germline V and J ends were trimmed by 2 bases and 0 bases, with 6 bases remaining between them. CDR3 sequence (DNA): TGTGCCAGCAGCTTATCGGTTAGCACAGATACGCAGTATTTT. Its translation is CASSLSVSTDTQYF. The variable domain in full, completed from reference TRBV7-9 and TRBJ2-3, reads DTGVSQNPRHKITKRGQNVTFRCDPISEHNRLYWYRQTLGQGPEFLTYFQNEAQLEKSRLLSDRFSAERPKGSFSTLEIQRTEQGDSAMYLCASSLSVSTDTQYFGPGTRLTVL.

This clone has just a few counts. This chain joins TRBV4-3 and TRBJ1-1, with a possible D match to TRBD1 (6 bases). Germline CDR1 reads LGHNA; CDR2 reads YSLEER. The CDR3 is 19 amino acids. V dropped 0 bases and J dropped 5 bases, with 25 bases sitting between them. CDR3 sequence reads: CASSQDLGAPGGDGTEAFF. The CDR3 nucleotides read TGCGCCAGCAGCCAAGATCTGGGGGCGCCGGGAGGGGACGGGACTGAAGCTTTCTTT.

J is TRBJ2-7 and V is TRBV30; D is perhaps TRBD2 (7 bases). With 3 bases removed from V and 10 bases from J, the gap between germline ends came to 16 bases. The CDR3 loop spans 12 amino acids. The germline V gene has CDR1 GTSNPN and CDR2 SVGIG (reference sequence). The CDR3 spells CAWRRRGLRQYF. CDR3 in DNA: TGTGCCTGGAGGAGGCGGGGGCTCCGTCAGTACTTC. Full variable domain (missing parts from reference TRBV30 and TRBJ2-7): SQTIHQWPATLVQPVGSPLSLECTVEGTSNPNLYWYRQAAGRGLQLLFYSVGIGQISSEVPQNLSASRPQDRQFILSSKKLLLSDSGFYLCAWRRRGLRQYFGPGTRLTVT.

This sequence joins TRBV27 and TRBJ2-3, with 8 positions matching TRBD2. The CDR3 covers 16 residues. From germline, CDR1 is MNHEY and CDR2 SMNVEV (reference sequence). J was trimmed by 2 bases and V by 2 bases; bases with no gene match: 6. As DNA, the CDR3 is TGTGCCAGCAGTTTAGGGGTAGCGGGAAACACAGATACGCAGTATTTT. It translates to CASSLGVAGNTDTQYF.

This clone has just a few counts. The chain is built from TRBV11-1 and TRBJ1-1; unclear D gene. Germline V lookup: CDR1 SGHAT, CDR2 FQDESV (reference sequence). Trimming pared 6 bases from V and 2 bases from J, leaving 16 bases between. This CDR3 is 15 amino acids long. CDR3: CASRRAGSANTEAFF. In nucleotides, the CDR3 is TGTGCCAGCAGGAGGGCGGGCAGCGCAAACACTGAAGCTTTCTTT.

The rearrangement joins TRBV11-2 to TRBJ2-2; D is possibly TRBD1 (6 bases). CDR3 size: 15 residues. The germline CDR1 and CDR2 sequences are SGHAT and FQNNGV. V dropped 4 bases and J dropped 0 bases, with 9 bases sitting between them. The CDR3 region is CASSSRGTNTGELFF. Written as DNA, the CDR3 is TGTGCCAGCAGCTCAAGGGGGACGAACACCGGGGAGCTGTTTTTT.

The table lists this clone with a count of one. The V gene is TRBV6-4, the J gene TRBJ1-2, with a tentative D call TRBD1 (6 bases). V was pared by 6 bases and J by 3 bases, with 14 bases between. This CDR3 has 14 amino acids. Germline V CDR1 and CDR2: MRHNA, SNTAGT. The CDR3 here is CASSPTTGYYGYTF. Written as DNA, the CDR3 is TGTGCCAGCAGCCCCACCACAGGGTACTATGGCTACACCTTC.

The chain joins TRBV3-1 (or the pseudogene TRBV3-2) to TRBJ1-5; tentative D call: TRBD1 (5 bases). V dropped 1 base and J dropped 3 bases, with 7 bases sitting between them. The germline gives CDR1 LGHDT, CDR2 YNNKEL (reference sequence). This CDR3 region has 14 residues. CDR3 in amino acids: CASSQGGDNQPQHF. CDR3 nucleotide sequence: TGTGCCAGCAGCCAAGGGGGGGACAATCAGCCCCAGCATTTT.

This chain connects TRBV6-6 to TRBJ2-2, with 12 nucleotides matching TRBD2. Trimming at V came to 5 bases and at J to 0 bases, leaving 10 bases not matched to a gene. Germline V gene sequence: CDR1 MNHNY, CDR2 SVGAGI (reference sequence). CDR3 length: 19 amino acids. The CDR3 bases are TGTGCCAGCAGTCCTCGCCCCCGGACTAGCGGGACGAACACCGGGGAGCTGTTTTTT. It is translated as CASSPRPRTSGTNTGELFF.

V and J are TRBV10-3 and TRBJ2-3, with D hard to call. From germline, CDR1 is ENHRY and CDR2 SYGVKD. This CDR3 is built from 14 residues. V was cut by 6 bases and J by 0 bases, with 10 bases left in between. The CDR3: CAIRAWASTDTQYF. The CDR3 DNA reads TGTGCCATCAGGGCGTGGGCTAGCACAGATACGCAGTATTTT.

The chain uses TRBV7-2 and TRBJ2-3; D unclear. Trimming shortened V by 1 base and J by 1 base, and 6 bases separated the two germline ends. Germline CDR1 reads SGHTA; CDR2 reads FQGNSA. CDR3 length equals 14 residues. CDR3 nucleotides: TGTGCCAGCAGCTTAGGGTCGGGCACAGATACGCAGTATTTT. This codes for CASSLGSGTDTQYF.

CDR3 sequence reads: CASSWGDYNEQFF. The CDR3 region has the DNA TGCGCCAGCAGCTGGGGGGACTACAATGAGCAGTTCTTC. This chain connects TRBV5-1 to TRBJ2-1; D possibly corresponds to TRBD2 (6 bases). The CDR3 spans 13 residues. V lost 3 bases and J 3 bases, leaving 7 bases between the germline ends. Germline V lookup: CDR1 SGHRS, CDR2 YFSETQ.

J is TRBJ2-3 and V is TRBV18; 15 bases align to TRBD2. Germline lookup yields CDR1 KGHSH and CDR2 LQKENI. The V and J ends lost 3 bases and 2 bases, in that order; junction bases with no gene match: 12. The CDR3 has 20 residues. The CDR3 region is CASSPRTSGRAYVHTDTQYF. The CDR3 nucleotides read TGTGCCAGCTCACCCCGGACTAGCGGGAGGGCCTACGTCCACACAGATACGCAGTATTTT. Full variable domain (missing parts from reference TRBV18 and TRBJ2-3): NAGVMQNPRHLVRRRGQEARLRCSPMKGHSHVYWYRQLPEEGLKFMVYLQKENIIDESGMPKERFSAEFPKEGPSILRIQQVVRGDSAAYFCASSPRTSGRAYVHTDTQYFGPGTRLTVL.

Written as DNA, the CDR3 is TGTGCCAGCAGTTTGGTGGCCACTGAAGCTTTCTTT. Translation: CASSLVATEAFF. The J gene is TRBJ1-1, the V gene TRBV28, with no clear D. CDR3 length equals 12 residues. The V end was cut by 3 bases, the J end by 4 bases, with 6 bases between. The germline V gene encodes CDR1 MDHEN and CDR2 SYDVKM.

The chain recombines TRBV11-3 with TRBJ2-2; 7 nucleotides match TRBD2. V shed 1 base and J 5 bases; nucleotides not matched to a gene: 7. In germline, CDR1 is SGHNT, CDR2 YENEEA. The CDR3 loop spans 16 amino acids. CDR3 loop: CASSLVGSGSTGELFF. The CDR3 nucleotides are TGTGCCAGCAGCTTAGTGGGTAGCGGGTCTACCGGGGAGCTGTTTTTT.

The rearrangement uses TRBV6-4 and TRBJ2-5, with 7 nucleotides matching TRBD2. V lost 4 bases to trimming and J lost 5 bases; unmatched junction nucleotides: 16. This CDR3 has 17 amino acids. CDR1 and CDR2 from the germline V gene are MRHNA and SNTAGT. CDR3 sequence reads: CASSGPPHWFGGETQYF. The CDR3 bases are TGTGCCAGCAGTGGCCCCCCCCACTGGTTCGGGGGGGAGACCCAGTACTTC.